The 8 T cell receptor beta chains below all came from one sample that was sequenced in a study of CD8 T cells in Susac syndrome. Random hexamers were used to reverse transcribe about 0.5 to 1 ug of RNA. Each CDR3 protein gets one entry after TCRdb re-called the immunoSEQ multiplex PCR reads with MiXCR. The sample lists 110,000 to 150,000 distinct CDR3 sequences, around 95% occurring once. The material sequenced was CD4+ T cells from PBMCs. These receptor sequences come from a human donor with Susac syndrome.

The rearrangement links TRBV3-1 to TRBJ2-7, with D possibly TRBD1 on 7 matching bases. CDR3 length: 18 amino acids. Trimming shortened V by 3 bases and J by 5 bases, and 26 bases separated the two germline ends. Per the germline V gene, CDR1 is LGHDT and CDR2 is YNNKEL (reference sequence). CDR3 protein: CASSHRRAGGPILNEQYF. The CDR3 region has the DNA TGTGCCAGCAGCCATCGGCGTGCAGGGGGGCCCATCCTGAACGAGCAGTACTTC.

This sequence joins TRBV28 and TRBJ1-5; 9 positions agree with TRBD1. CDR3 length equals 15 residues. The V gene end was trimmed by 3 bases and the J gene end by 2 bases; junction bases not matched to a gene: 2. Germline V gene sequence: CDR1 MDHEN, CDR2 SYDVKM. The DNA of the CDR3 is TGTGCCAGCAGTTTCGGGGACAGGGGCAATCAGCCCCAGCATTTT. It specifies CASSFGDRGNQPQHF.

The chain uses TRBV20-1 and TRBJ2-4; D not resolved. The CDR3 has 12 amino acids. V dropped 8 bases and J dropped 3 bases, with 11 bases sitting between them. Germline CDR1 is DFQATT and CDR2 is SNEGSKA (reference sequence). CDR3 residues: CSLDKGKNIQYF. The CDR3 bases are TGCAGTTTGGATAAGGGCAAAAACATTCAGTACTTC.

This chain uses TRBV29-1 with TRBJ2-1, with 10 bases lining up with TRBD1. Germline V CDR1 and CDR2: SQVTM, ANQGSEA. The CDR3 totals 15 residues. V shed 5 bases and J 4 bases; nucleotides not matched to a gene: 8. CDR3 sequence (DNA): TGCAGCGTTCCCCCGGACAGGGGGGATTACAATGAGCAGTTCTTC. Its protein product is CSVPPDRGDYNEQFF.

The chain joins TRBV7-9 to TRBJ2-1, with D possibly matching TRBD2 (6 bases). Germline V CDR1 and CDR2: SEHNR, FQNEAQ (reference sequence). V was shortened by 1 base and J by 4 bases, with 11 bases between the two germline ends. This CDR3 region has 15 residues. Written as DNA, the CDR3 is TGTGCCAGCAGCTTAGGTAGCGGACAATACAATGAGCAGTTCTTC. The encoded protein is CASSLGSGQYNEQFF.

The chain has TRBV24-1 and TRBJ2-5, with a weak D call TRBD2 (6 bases). CDR3 length: 16 residues. CDR1 is KGHDR and CDR2 is SFDVKD in the germline V gene. V was trimmed by 0 bases and J by 1 base, leaving 11 bases between them. CDR3 sequence: CATSDLGAGLQETQYF. In DNA, the CDR3 is TGTGCCACCAGTGATTTGGGAGCGGGCCTCCAAGAGACCCAGTACTTC.

V is TRBV10-3 and J is TRBJ1-1, with D perhaps TRBD1 (6 bases). Trimming took 6 bases from V and 3 from J, leaving 11 bases between them. CDR1 and CDR2 (germline): ENHRY, SYGVKD. The CDR3 sequence is 13 residues long. CDR3 sequence: CAIRGTYHTEAFF. The DNA for the CDR3 is TGTGCCATCAGGGGGACATACCACACTGAAGCTTTCTTT.

This sequence joins TRBV18 and TRBJ1-1; D gene unclear. CDR1 is KGHSH and CDR2 is LQKENI in the germline V gene. Trimming took off 2 bases at V and 4 bases at J, with 5 bases between the two ends. The CDR3 spans 12 residues. The CDR3 sequence is CASSPMSTEAFF. The CDR3 DNA reads TGTGCCAGCTCACCAATGAGCACTGAAGCTTTCTTT.